What follows are 20 T cell receptor beta chains derived from one specimen sequenced in a study of shared clonotypes between healthy human individuals. The data were produced by immunoSEQ multiplex PCR, yet TCRdb's version contains in-frame clones alone and is incomplete. Of fewer than 3 million clones listed, roughly 90% were seen once; the top ten hold 0.3% to 0.4%. Sample: naive CD4+ T cells from PBMCs. This sample's subset: CD45RA+ positively selected. The receptor source for this set is a man between 18 and 35 years old in good health. Some clones in this sample may be carry-over from other donors' samples.

The table lists this clone with a count of one. The CDR3 protein is CASSKRISGLRPYEQYF. The CDR3 DNA follows: TGTGCCAGCAGCAAGCGAATCTCGGGACTGAGACCCTACGAGCAGTACTTC. The chain joins TRBV21-1 to TRBJ2-7; the DNA was not compared with TRBD2, the D call given in the table. TRBV21-1 is tagged as a pseudogene. This CDR3 comprises 17 residues.

The chain carries TRBV5-6 and TRBJ2-7; no reliable D call. The CDR3 is 13 amino acids. Germline V gene sequence: CDR1 SGHDT, CDR2 YYEEEE. The V gene lost 4 bases and the J gene lost 6 bases, with 14 bases spanning the gap. The CDR3 sequence: CASSGDFGGEQYF. The DNA for the CDR3 is TGTGCCAGCAGCGGAGATTTCGGTGGCGAGCAGTACTTC.

The V gene is TRBV5-1, the J gene TRBJ2-5, with unresolved D. The CDR3 has 13 residues. The ends were cut back, 2 bases at V and 5 bases at J, with 10 bases in the middle. Per germline, CDR1 SGHRS and CDR2 YFSETQ. The CDR3 DNA reads TGCGCCAGCAGCTTATGGCGACGGGAGACCCAGTACTTC. Its protein product is CASSLWRRETQYF.

V gene TRBV13 combines with J gene TRBJ2-4; D is unclear. The CDR3 extends over 14 amino acids. Germline values: CDR1 PRHDT, CDR2 FYEKMQ (reference sequence). V lost 5 bases and J 0 bases, leaving 8 bases between the germline ends. The CDR3 spells CASSPGKAKNIQYF. In nucleotides, the CDR3 is TGTGCCAGCAGCCCAGGAAAAGCCAAAAACATTCAGTACTTC.

The chain combines TRBV18 with TRBJ2-3, with TRBD2 identical over 8 bases. Germline CDR1 and CDR2: KGHSH and LQKENI. This CDR3 region has 16 residues. V was clipped by 3 bases and J by 3 bases; unmatched bases: 8. The CDR3 loop reads CASSPLGAGETDTQYF. CDR3 bases: TGTGCCAGCTCACCGCTGGGAGCGGGAGAAACAGATACGCAGTATTTT.

The rearrangement links TRBV18 to TRBJ2-5; no clear D gene. Between the trimmed V and J ends, which lost 8 bases and 0 bases, there was a span of 7 bases. CDR1 and CDR2 from the germline V gene are KGHSH and LQKENI. CDR3 length: 12 residues. The CDR3, as DNA: TGTGCCAGCGCCCGCAACCAAGAGACCCAGTACTTC. This codes for CASARNQETQYF. Variable domain in full (rest from reference TRBV18 and TRBJ2-5): NAGVMQNPRHLVRRRGQEARLRCSPMKGHSHVYWYRQLPEEGLKFMVYLQKENIIDESGMPKERFSAEFPKEGPSILRIQQVVRGDSAAYFCASARNQETQYFGPGTRLLVL.

The chain couples TRBV7-3 to TRBJ2-2; 9 positions agree with TRBD2. There are 18 residues in the CDR3. Trimming took 0 bases from V and 4 from J; bases not matched to a gene: 9. In germline, CDR1 is SGHTA, CDR2 FQGTGA. The CDR3: CASSLTALAGGSTGELFF. In DNA, the CDR3 is TGTGCCAGCAGCTTAACGGCATTGGCGGGAGGGAGCACCGGGGAGCTGTTTTTT. The variable domain in full, with the rest retrieved from reference TRBV7-3 and TRBJ2-2, is GAGVSQTPSNKVTEKGKYVELRCDPISGHTALYWYRQSLGQGPEFLIYFQGTGAADDSGLPNDRFFAVRPEGSVSTLKIQRTERGDSAVYLCASSLTALAGGSTGELFFGEGSRLTVL.

This chain links TRBV4-3 with TRBJ2-1, with 7 bases identical to TRBD2. Germline V gene sequence: CDR1 LGHNA, CDR2 YSLEER. Trimming removed 1 base from V and 4 bases from J; junction bases left unmatched: 13. CDR3 length: 18 amino acids. The CDR3 spells CASSQVGLLAETYNEQFF. Written as DNA, the CDR3 is TGCGCCAGCAGCCAAGTGGGCCTTCTAGCGGAGACGTACAATGAGCAGTTCTTC.

This chain joins TRBV28 and TRBJ2-2, with 9 bases that match TRBD1. The CDR3 runs 17 residues. Germline lookup yields CDR1 MDHEN and CDR2 SYDVKM. V shed 3 bases and J 2 bases; nucleotides not matched to a gene: 7. The CDR3 nucleotides read TGTGCCAGCAGTTTCCTCCCGGGACAGGGAAACACCGGGGAGCTGTTTTTT. It is translated as CASSFLPGQGNTGELFF.

The V call is TRBV7-3, the J call TRBJ1-1, with a possible D match to TRBD1 (6 bases). Per the germline V gene, CDR1 is SGHTA and CDR2 is FQGTGA. The germline V and J ends were trimmed by 3 bases and 5 bases, with 16 bases remaining between them. The CDR3 has 15 residues. Written as DNA, the CDR3 is TGTGCCAGCAGCTTGTACAGGGAACTGGGGACTGAAGCTTTCTTT. Its translation: CASSLYRELGTEAFF.

This sequence joins TRBV9 and TRBJ1-1, with D uncertain. CDR1 and CDR2 from the germline V gene are SGDLS and YYNGEE. V shed 4 bases and J shed 1 base, with 11 bases lying between them. This CDR3 spans 14 amino acids. CDR3 sequence reads: CASSSLPENTEAFF. Written as DNA, the CDR3 is TGTGCCAGCAGCTCCCTCCCGGAGAACACTGAAGCTTTCTTT.

This clone came up a few times. This sequence joins TRBV27 and TRBJ2-3; no firm D call. The CDR3 has 11 amino acids. CDR1 is MNHEY, CDR2 SMNVEV, per germline (reference sequence). Trimming stripped 4 bases from V and 4 bases from J, with 3 bases between. CDR3 nucleotide sequence: TGTGCCAGCAGTTCCTCAGATACGCAGTATTTT. This codes for CASSSSDTQYF.

This clone was counted once. The CDR3 spells CASSKTGTAGTSGEGAQYF. Here the CDR3 DNA reads TGTGCCAGCAGCAAGACAGGCACGGCCGGGACTAGCGGGGAGGGGGCCCAGTACTTC. V gene TRBV9 combines with J gene TRBJ2-5; TRBD2 matches at 13 bases. V shed 4 bases and J 9 bases; nucleotides not matched to a gene: 21. Germline V CDR1 and CDR2: SGDLS, YYNGEE. The CDR3 covers 19 residues.

Note on this clone: The same CDR3 is also encoded by other DNA sequences in this sample. V and J are TRBV9 and TRBJ2-1; TRBD2 matches at 8 bases. CDR1 and CDR2 (germline): SGDLS, YYNGEE. The junction had 3 bases not matched to a gene; V was cut back by 4 bases and J by 0 bases. There are 15 residues in the CDR3. The CDR3 DNA reads as TGTGCCAGCAGCTCGAGCGGGAGCTCCTACAATGAGCAGTTCTTC. Protein product: CASSSSGSSYNEQFF.

This clone was seen a few times. This sequence joins TRBV19 and TRBJ1-2, with TRBD1 matching 8 bases. Trimming at V came to 6 bases and at J to 4 bases, leaving 4 bases not matched to a gene. This CDR3 contains 13 residues. CDR1 LNHDA and CDR2 SQIVND come from the germline V gene (reference sequence). CDR3: CASRKDRAYGYTF. CDR3 in DNA: TGTGCCAGTAGGAAGGACAGGGCCTATGGCTACACCTTC.

The chain joins TRBV5-1 to TRBJ2-7, with a tentative D call TRBD1 (6 bases). Germline V gives CDR1 SGHRS, CDR2 YFSETQ. The germline V and J ends were trimmed by 1 base and 6 bases, with 20 bases remaining between them. The CDR3 has 16 amino acids. The CDR3 loop reads CASSLLVTGNKGEQYF. The CDR3 DNA is TGCGCCAGCAGCTTGTTGGTTACAGGGAATAAGGGCGAGCAGTACTTC.

The CDR3: CASSPPGYEQYF. The CDR3 nucleotides read TGTGCCAGCAGCCCCCCCGGTTACGAGCAGTACTTC. The rearrangement uses TRBV28 and TRBJ2-5; the D is unclear. The DNA end favors TRBJ2-7, so the J call may be wrong. Germline lookup yields CDR1 MDHEN and CDR2 SYDVKM. The CDR3 length is 12 residues.

V and J are TRBV2 and TRBJ2-5; D is possibly TRBD1 (5 bases). Germline loops: CDR1 SNHLY, CDR2 FYNNEI. The CDR3 length is 15 residues. The ends were cut back, 2 bases at V and 4 bases at J, with 14 bases in the middle. CDR3 amino acids: CASSEMAGIGETQYF. CDR3 in DNA: TGTGCCAGCAGTGAAATGGCAGGGATTGGAGAGACCCAGTACTTC.

The chain links TRBV5-1 to TRBJ1-1; D not certain. The CDR3 sequence is 12 residues long. V lost 4 bases, J lost 3 bases, and 7 bases lay in between. Germline V CDR1 and CDR2: SGHRS, YFSETQ. The CDR3 DNA sequence: TGCGCCAGCAGCGGGCGGCACACTGAAGCTTTCTTT. It translates to CASSGRHTEAFF.

This sequence joins TRBV19 and TRBJ2-7, with D perhaps assigned TRBD1 or TRBD2 (5 bases each). CDR1 and CDR2 (germline): LNHDA, SQIVND (reference sequence). V was pared by 4 bases and J by 3 bases, with 13 bases between. CDR3 length equals 14 residues. CDR3 region: CASSTGRNHYEQYF. The CDR3 nucleotides read TGTGCCAGTAGTACGGGACGGAACCACTACGAGCAGTACTTC.